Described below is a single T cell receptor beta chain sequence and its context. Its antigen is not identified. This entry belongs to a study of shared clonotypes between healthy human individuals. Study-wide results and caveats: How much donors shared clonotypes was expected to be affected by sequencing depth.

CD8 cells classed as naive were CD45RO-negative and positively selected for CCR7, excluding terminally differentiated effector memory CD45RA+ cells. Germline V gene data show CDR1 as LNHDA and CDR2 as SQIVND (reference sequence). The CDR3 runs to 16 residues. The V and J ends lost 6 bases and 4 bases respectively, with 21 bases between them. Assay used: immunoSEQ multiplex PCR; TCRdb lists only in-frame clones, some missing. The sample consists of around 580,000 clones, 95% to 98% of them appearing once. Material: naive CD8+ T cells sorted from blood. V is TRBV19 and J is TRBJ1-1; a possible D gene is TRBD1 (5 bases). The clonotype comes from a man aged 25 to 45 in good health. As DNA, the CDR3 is TGTGCCAGTAGCGCGACAGTTCCCGCCGGAGTCACTGAAGCTTTCTTT. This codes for CASSATVPAGVTEAFF.